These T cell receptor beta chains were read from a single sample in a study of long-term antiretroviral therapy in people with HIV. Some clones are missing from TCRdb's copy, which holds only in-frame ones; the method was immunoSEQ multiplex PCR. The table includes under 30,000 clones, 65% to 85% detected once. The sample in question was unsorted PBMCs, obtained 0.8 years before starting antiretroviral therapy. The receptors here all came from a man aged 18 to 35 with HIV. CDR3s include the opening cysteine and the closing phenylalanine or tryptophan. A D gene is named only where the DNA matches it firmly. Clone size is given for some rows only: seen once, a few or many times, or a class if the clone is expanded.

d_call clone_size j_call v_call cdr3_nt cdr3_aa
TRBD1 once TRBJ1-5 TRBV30 TGTGCCTGGACAAAAGGACAGGGCTATAGCAATCAGCCCCAGCATTTT CAWTKGQGYSNQPQHF
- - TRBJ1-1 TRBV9 TGTGCCAGCAGCGAAGAGGGGCAGGGGTACACTGAAGCTTTCTTT CASSEEGQGYTEAFF
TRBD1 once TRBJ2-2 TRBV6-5 TGTGCCAGCAGTCAAAACAGGGGACAGGCCGGGGAGCTGTTTTTT CASSQNRGQAGELFF
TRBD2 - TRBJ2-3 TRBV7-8 TGTGCCAGCAGCTTAGAGGGAGGGCCTAGAGATACGCAGTATTTT CASSLEGGPRDTQYF
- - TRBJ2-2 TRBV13 TGTGCCAGCAGCTTAGTGCCAACCGGGGAGCTGTTTTTT CASSLVPTGELFF
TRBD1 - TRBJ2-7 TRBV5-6 TGTGCCAGCAGCCCCATAGACAGGGGTGAGAACGAGCAGTACTTC CASSPIDRGENEQYF
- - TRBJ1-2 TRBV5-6 TGTGCCAGCAGCTTTGGCGGGACAAACTATGGCTACACCTTC CASSFGGTNYGYTF
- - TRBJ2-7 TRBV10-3 TGTGCCATCAGTGAGAGGGGGGACTTTAACGAGCAGTACTTC CAISERGDFNEQYF
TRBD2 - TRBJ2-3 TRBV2 TGTGCCAGCACGACTAGCCGAACAGATACGCAGTATTTT CASTTSRTDTQYF
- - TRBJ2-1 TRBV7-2 TGTGCCAGCAGCTTAACGACAAACAATGAGCAGTTCTTC CASSLTTNNEQFF
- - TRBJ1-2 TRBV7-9 TGTGCCAGCAGCTTGATTGGGACAACCTCCTATGGCTACACCTTC CASSLIGTTSYGYTF
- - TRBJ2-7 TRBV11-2 TGTGCCAGCAGTAGAGAGGCCGGGTTCTACGAGCAGTACTTC CASSREAGFYEQYF
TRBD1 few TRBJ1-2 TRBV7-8 TGTGCCAGCAGCTTAGCCGGGACAGCTAACTATGGCTACACCTTC CASSLAGTANYGYTF
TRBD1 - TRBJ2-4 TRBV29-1 TGCAGCGTTTTCCCCGGGACAGGCCCCTCTTCGGCCAAAAACATTCAGTACTTC CSVFPGTGPSSAKNIQYF
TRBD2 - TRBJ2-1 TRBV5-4 TGTGCCAGCAGCTTGGGGGCGGGGAGGGACAATGAGCAGTTCTTC CASSLGAGRDNEQFF
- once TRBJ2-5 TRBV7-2 TGTGCCAGCAGCCGAGGCACCGTGACAGAGCGAGAGACCCAGTACTTC CASSRGTVTERETQYF
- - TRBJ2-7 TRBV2 TGTGCCAGCAGTGATGGGGGGGGCGAATCTTACGAGCAGTACTTC CASSDGGGESYEQYF
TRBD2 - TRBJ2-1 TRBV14 TGTGCCAGCAGCCGCCGACTAGCGTTGGACAATGAGCAGTTCTTC CASSRRLALDNEQFF
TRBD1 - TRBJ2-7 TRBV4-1 TGCGCCAGCAGCCCGGGACAGGGGGCCAACTACGAGCAGTACTTC CASSPGQGANYEQYF
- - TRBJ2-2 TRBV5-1 TGCGCCAGCAGCTTGGGGTCAGGGCACACCGGGGAGCTGTTTTTT CASSLGSGHTGELFF
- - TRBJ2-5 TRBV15 TGTGCCACCAGCAGAGATCCCACTGAACAAGAGACCCAGTACTTC CATSRDPTEQETQYF
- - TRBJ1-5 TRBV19 TGTGCCAGTAAGGGACGGATTAATCAGCCCCAGCATTTT CASKGRINQPQHF
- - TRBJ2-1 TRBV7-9 TGTGCCAGCAGCCGGGCGGCGGGCTCCTACAATGAGCAGTTCTTC CASSRAAGSYNEQFF
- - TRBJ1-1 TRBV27 TGTGCCAGCAGTTTATACGGGTCGGCTCACACTGAAGCTTTCTTT CASSLYGSAHTEAFF
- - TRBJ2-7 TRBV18 TGTGCCAGCTCCTCGGACGGACGTCCCATCTACGAGCAGTACTTC CASSSDGRPIYEQYF
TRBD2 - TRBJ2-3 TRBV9 TGTGCCAGCAGCGGTATGGGCGGGGGGCTCCGCACAGATACGCAGTATTTT CASSGMGGGLRTDTQYF
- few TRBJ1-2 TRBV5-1 TGCGCCAGCAGCCCCTCCAGGGACAACTATGGCTACACCTTC CASSPSRDNYGYTF
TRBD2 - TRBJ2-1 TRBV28 TGTGCCAGCCACCTTAGCGGGTACTCCTACAATGAGCAGTTCTTC CASHLSGYSYNEQFF
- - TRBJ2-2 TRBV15 TGTGCCACCAGCAGGCCTAGTGCCGGGGAGCTGTTTTTT CATSRPSAGELFF
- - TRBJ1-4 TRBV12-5 TGTGCTAGTGGTTTAGGGAGTAATGAAAAACTGTTTTTT CASGLGSNEKLFF
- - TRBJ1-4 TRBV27 TGTGCCAGCAGTCTGTCAGGGGAGAGGGGGGAAAAACTGTTTTTT CASSLSGERGEKLFF
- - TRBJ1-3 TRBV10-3 TGTGCCATCAGTGAGCCCACACGGGACTCTGGAAACACCATATATTTT CAISEPTRDSGNTIYF
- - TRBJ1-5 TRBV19 TGTGCCAGTAGTTCGCCGGACCAAGGCAATCAGCCCCAGCATTTT CASSSPDQGNQPQHF
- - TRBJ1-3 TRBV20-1 TGCAGTGCTAAGGGAAACACCATATATTTT CSAKGNTIYF
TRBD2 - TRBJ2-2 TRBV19 TGTGCCAGTAGTATACGCGGGAGCGGCGGGGAGCTGTTTTTT CASSIRGSGGELFF
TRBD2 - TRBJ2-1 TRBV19 TGTGCCAGTAGTATCCCGGGAGGTCTCAATGAGCAGTTCTTC CASSIPGGLNEQFF
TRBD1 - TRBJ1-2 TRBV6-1 TGTGCCAGCAGTGAACCCGCAGGGGGCGATGGCTACACCTTC CASSEPAGGDGYTF
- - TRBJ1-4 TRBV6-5 TGTGCCAGCAGTTACTCTGGCGAAAAACTGTTTTTT CASSYSGEKLFF
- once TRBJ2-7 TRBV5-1 TGCGCCAGCAGCTCTCAGGGCTACGAGCAGTACTTC CASSSQGYEQYF
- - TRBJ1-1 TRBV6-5 TGTGCCAGCAGTTATGGGGTTTGGACTGAAGCTTTCTTT CASSYGVWTEAFF
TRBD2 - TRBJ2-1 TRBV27 TGTGCCAGCAGTTTAAGACTAGCGGGAGGGCCTGAGCAGTTCTTC CASSLRLAGGPEQFF
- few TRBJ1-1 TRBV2 TGTGCCACCCTCGAGGAGGCAGTCACTGAAGCTTTCTTT CATLEEAVTEAFF
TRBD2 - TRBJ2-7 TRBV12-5 TGTGCTAGTGGTTTGGTACTCGGACTAGCTCTCGACGAGCAGTACTTC CASGLVLGLALDEQYF
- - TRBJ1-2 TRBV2 TGTGCCAGCAGTGAATATGAGGGTACTAACTATGGCTACACCTTC CASSEYEGTNYGYTF
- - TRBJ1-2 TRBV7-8 TGTGCCAGCAGCTTCAGTACAGGAGTCCCTAACTATGGCTACACCTTC CASSFSTGVPNYGYTF
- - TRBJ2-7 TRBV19 TGTGCCAGTAGCCTACAGGCTTACCCCTCCTACGAGCAGTACTTC CASSLQAYPSYEQYF
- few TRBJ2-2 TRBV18 TGTGCCAGCTCACCCTCACCATACTCTCGGCGGACCGGGGAGCTGTTTTTT CASSPSPYSRRTGELFF
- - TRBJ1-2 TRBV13 TGTGCCAGCAGCCTCTATGGCTACACCTTC CASSLYGYTF
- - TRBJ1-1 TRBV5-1 TGCGCCAGCAGCCGGGGGGAAGGGCCCACTGAAGCTTTCTTT CASSRGEGPTEAFF
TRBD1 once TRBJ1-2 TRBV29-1 TGCAGCGTCTTGCAACAGGGGGCAGACTATGGCTACACCTTC CSVLQQGADYGYTF
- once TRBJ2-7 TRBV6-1 TGTGCCAGCAGGAACCCCCTAAGCAGGGGCTACGAGCAGTACTTC CASRNPLSRGYEQYF
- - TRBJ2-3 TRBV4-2 TGTGCCAGCAGCCCACTTGGGGTAGGGGGCACAGATACGCAGTATTTT CASSPLGVGGTDTQYF
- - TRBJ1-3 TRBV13 TGTGCCAGCAGCCTAGGGTCTGGAAACACCATATATTTT CASSLGSGNTIYF
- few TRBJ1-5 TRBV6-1 TGTGCCAGCAGTGAATCCAGGGCTAGCAATCAGCCCCAGCATTTT CASSESRASNQPQHF
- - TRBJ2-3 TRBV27 TGTGCCAGCAGCCGAAAGGGGGGTAACACAGATACGCAGTATTTT CASSRKGGNTDTQYF
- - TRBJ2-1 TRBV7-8 TGTGCCTCACTGGGGCTGAGCTCCTACAATGAGCAGTTCTTC CASLGLSSYNEQFF
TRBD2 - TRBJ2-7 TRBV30 TGTGCCTGGACTACTCCGGGACTAGTTAACTCCTACGAGCAGTACTTC CAWTTPGLVNSYEQYF
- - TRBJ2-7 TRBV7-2 TGTGCCAGCAGCTCCGAAGGGATTTACGAGCAGTACTTC CASSSEGIYEQYF